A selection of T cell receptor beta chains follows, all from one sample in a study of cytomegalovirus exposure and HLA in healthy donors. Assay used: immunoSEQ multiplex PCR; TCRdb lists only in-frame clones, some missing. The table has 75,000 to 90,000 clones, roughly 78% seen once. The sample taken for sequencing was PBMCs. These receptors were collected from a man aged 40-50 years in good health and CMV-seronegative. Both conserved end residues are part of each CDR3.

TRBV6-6	CASRPTGQIYGYTF
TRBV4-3	CASSQDTSGGNYGYTF
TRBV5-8	CASSLGGLAGGNSYEQYF
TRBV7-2	CASSRGASYADTQYF
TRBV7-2	CASSLGTRMEQYF
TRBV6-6	CASRPGPEAYQPQHF
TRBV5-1	CASSFATATWAEAFF
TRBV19	CASSRDFTSYEQYF
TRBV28	CASSPYRGSYVYTF
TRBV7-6	CASSLGRLSSYEQYF
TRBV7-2	CASNLAGKAYEQYF
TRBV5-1	CASRVTGSNTDTQYF
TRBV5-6	CASNLGTGESPLHF
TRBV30	CAWRASGAWEQYF
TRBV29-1	CSAVGGFSYEQYF
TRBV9	CASSWGGREENIQYF
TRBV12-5	CASGLGTGSYNEQFF
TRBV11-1	CASSPRDRAEAFF
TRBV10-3	CAISRTGELFF
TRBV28	CASSEKLSSYNSPLHF
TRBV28	CATWVLGGNQPQHF
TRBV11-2	CASSLKGFHTDTQYF
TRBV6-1	CASSGWEQGGWDGYTF
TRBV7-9	CASSSRFDLPFF
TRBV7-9	CASSSDSSYEQYF
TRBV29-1	CSALDWQAGEQYF
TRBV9	CASSASGQNSEAFF
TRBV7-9	CASSFDTGGPNEQYF
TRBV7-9	CASSQGERGTNEKLFF
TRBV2	CASSEGFRGRAQETQYF
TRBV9	CASSERRDSDYEQYF
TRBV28	CASSSAGQTSYEQYF
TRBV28	CASTPNAGQGPGEKLFF
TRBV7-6	CASSPLAGSYNEQFF
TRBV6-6	CASREQGDQPQHF
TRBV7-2	CASSHRDSREAFF
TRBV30	CAWRQGRSYEQYF
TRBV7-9	CASSPKRREEDTQYF
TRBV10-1	CASSGELNTEAFF
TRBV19	CASSISGDNQPQHF
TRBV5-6	CASSLNRGYEQYF
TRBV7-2	CASRSSGVGQETQYF
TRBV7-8	CASSPGEGRTGELFF
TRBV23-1	CASQDRATGELFF
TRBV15	CATIREIGGEQFF
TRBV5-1	CASSLELASPGNEQFF
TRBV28	CASTESQEGYTEAFF
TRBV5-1	CASSLEGQGTDTQYF
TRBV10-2	CASRKTSGSSPYEQYF
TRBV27	CASRGGLYTEAFF
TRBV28	CASSRGTAEAFF
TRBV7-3	CASSLDQGSDTEAFF
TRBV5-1	CASSPGTGNTEAFF
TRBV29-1	CSVVKETGGYGYTF
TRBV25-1	CASKDSGQGGYTF